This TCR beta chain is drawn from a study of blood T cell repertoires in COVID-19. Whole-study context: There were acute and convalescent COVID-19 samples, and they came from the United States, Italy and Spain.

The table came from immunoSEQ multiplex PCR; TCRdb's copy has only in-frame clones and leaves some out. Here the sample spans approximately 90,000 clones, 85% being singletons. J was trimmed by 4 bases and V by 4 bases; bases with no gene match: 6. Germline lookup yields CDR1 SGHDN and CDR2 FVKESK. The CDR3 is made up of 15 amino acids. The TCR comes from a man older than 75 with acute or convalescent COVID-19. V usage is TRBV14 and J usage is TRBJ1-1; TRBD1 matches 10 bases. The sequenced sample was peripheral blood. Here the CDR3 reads CASSRRTGGITEAFF. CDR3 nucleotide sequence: TGTGCCAGCAGCCGTCGGACAGGGGGAATCACTGAAGCTTTCTTT.